This T cell receptor (beta chain) was captured in a study of T cells in Graves' hyperthyroidism and ophthalmopathy. Study-wide findings and caveats: Model predictions of ophthalmopathy came a median around 7.1 months before onset.

In germline, CDR1 is SGHAT, CDR2 FQDESV (reference sequence). This CDR3 spans 15 amino acids. V was pared by 5 bases and J by 2 bases, with 7 bases of the junction left unmatched. Remarks on this clonotype: The antigen is not known.

Amplification of TCR beta CDR3 regions was performed using RNA transcripts as template. The TCR CDR3 first-round RT-PCR relied on the HTBI primer set. Each CDR3 protein gets one entry after TCRdb re-called the multiplex PCR reads with MiXCR. The repertoire includes 660,000 or so distinct CDR3 sequences, 40% to 55% of them detected once, and under 8.5% sits in the top ten. The diagnoses drew upon clinical symptoms, serum thyroxine and TRAb, thyroid ultrasound and orbital computed tomography. This sequence joins TRBV11-1 and TRBJ2-7, with 9 positions matching TRBD2. This TCR was sampled from an adult man with Graves' disease, either hyperthyroidism or ophthalmopathy (not recorded which). Sequencing was carried out using peripheral blood or thyroid tissue (not recorded which). Here the CDR3 reads CASSHDAGGTYEQYF. The CDR3 nucleotides are TGTGCCAGCAGCCACGACGCGGGGGGGACCTACGAGCAGTACTTC. Based on the CDR3 plus reference TRBV11-1 and TRBJ2-7, the full variable domain is EAEVAQSPRYKITEKSQAVAFWCDPISGHATLYWYRQILGQGPELLVQFQDESVVDDSQLPKDRFSAERLKGVDSTLKIQPAELGDSAMYLCASSHDAGGTYEQYFGPGTRLTVT.